The clone carrying this T cell receptor (beta chain) came up a few times. What it binds is unknown. 60 Vbeta and 13 Jbeta primers were used in PCR. Original processing methods: Among the unique TCR beta chains that a later analysis counted, roughly 80 million in all, around 11 million were shared. Sequenced by immunoSEQ multiplex PCR; TCRdb stores in-frame clones only, minus some. The V and J calls and clone size were taken over from that table, and D and trimming were inferred from the DNA. The table records about 160,000 clones, 65% to 90% of them present only once. Germline-derived CDR1 and CDR2 are SEHNR and FQNEAQ (reference sequence). Losses at the gene ends were 1 base for V and 6 bases for J; bases not matched to a gene: 5. The CDR3 length is 16 residues. The data belong to a study of cytomegalovirus exposure and HLA in healthy donors. Whole-study findings and limits: TCR beta chain V- and J-gene trimming was linked, in a later analysis, to a missense variant in DCLRE1C.

Donors consisted of healthy bone marrow donors. Source material: PBMCs. The clonotype originates from a man between 45 and 60 years old in good health and CMV-seropositive. The chain carries TRBV7-9 and TRBJ2-3, with TRBD2 identical over 12 bases. CDR3 loop: CASSLGLAGVSDTQYF. DNA for the CDR3: TGTGCCAGCAGCTTAGGACTAGCGGGAGTATCGGATACGCAGTATTTT.